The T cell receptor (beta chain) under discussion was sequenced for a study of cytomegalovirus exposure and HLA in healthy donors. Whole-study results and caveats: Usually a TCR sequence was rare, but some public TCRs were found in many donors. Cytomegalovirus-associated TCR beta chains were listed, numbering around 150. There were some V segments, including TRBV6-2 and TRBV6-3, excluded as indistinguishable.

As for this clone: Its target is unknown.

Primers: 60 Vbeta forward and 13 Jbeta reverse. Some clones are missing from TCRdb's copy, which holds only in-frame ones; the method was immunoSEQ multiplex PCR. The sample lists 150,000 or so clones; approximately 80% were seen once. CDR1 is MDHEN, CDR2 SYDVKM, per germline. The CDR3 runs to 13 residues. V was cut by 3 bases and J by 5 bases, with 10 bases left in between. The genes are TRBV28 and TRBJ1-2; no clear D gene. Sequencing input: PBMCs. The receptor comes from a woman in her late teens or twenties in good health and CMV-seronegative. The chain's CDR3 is CASSFGSTYGYTF. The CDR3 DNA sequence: TGTGCCAGCAGTTTCGGGAGTACTTATGGCTACACCTTC.